This T cell receptor (beta chain) is from a study of Ad26.COV2.S vaccination and SARS-CoV-2 variants. The treatment denotes: around 19 received Ad26.COV2.S at low or high dose, single or two shots; 5 received placebo; per-sample allocation not given. Specimen acquisition occurred on day 63 following the initial vaccine or placebo injection. Vaccination used an Ad26 vector expressing Wuhan-strain SARS-CoV-2 spike. The CDR3 is 17 amino acids. After removal of 5 bases from V and 2 bases from J, the junction contained 13 bases not matched to a gene. CDR1 and CDR2 (germline): SGHTA, FQGNSA. The data were produced by immunoSEQ multiplex PCR, yet TCRdb's version contains in-frame clones alone and is incomplete. The sample contains fewer than 500,000 clones, around 90% of which appear only once.

The chain is built from TRBV7-2 and TRBJ2-3; 7 nucleotides align to TRBD1. The starting material was peripheral blood, obtained in a trial of Ad26.COV2.S vaccine versus placebo. The origin of this receptor is a person aged 18 to 65 who received the Ad26.COV2.S COVID-19 vaccine or a placebo. In DNA form, the CDR3 reads TGTGCCAGCAGCATGCGGCGCGGCAGGGGGTACACAGATACGCAGTATTTT. It translates to CASSMRRGRGYTDTQYF.